The 20 T cell receptor beta chains below come from one sample, sequenced in a study of control samples from healthy donors and cancer patients. The repertoire was sequenced with immunoSEQ multiplex PCR; TCRdb's copy has only in-frame clones and lacks some. Of over 90,000 clones detected, roughly 90% appear once; the ten largest clones hold about 19%. Input material: PBMCs. The source of these receptors is a man aged 60 to 75 with lung cancer.

The chain combines TRBV5-1 with TRBJ2-5; D is possibly TRBD2 (7 bases). The CDR3 is made up of 14 amino acids. V was clipped by 5 bases and J by 5 bases, with 16 bases between them. Germline values: CDR1 SGHRS, CDR2 YFSETQ. The CDR3 coding sequence is TGCGCCAGCAGGATGGGGGGGCCTTCGGAGACCCAGTACTTC. This gives the protein CASRMGGPSETQYF.

The V and J genes are TRBV18 and TRBJ1-1, with 7 bases identical to TRBD1. The germline gives CDR1 KGHSH, CDR2 LQKENI. V shed 6 bases and J 6 bases; nucleotides not matched to a gene: 10. This CDR3 is 14 amino acids long. The CDR3 bases are TGTGCCAGCTCGTACAGGGGCGGGGGCCCTGAAGCTTTCTTT. This codes for CASSYRGGGPEAFF.

This clone was detected once. The gene calls are TRBV2 and TRBJ1-5, with 7 bases lining up with TRBD1. Losses at the gene ends were 1 base for V and 3 bases for J; bases not matched to a gene: 6. In germline, CDR1 is SNHLY, CDR2 FYNNEI. The CDR3 sequence is 16 residues long. The CDR3 region is CASSEELGTDNQPQHF. CDR3 nucleotides: TGTGCCAGCAGTGAAGAGTTAGGGACAGACAATCAGCCCCAGCATTTT.

The genes are TRBV6-6 and TRBJ1-5, with a weak D call TRBD1 (5 bases). The CDR3 loop spans 15 amino acids. V was trimmed by 1 base and J by 2 bases, leaving 9 bases between them. Germline CDR1 is MNHNY and CDR2 is SVGAGI (reference sequence). In nucleotides, the CDR3 is TGTGCCAGCAGTTACTTTGGGGCAGGCAATCAGCCCCAGCATTTT. Translating gives CASSYFGAGNQPQHF.

The V and J genes are TRBV4-2 and TRBJ1-1; 8 bases are a match to TRBD1. This CDR3 is 12 amino acids long. The J segment lost 8 bases and the V segment lost 4 bases, leaving 3 bases of the junction unmatched. Germline values: CDR1 LGHNA, CDR2 YNFKEQ. CDR3 protein: CASSPGTGEAFF. CDR3 sequence (DNA): TGTGCCAGCAGCCCAGGGACAGGCGAAGCTTTCTTT.

This chain joins TRBV2 and TRBJ2-5; D uncertain. The CDR3 is 12 residues long. Trimming stripped 5 bases from V and 1 base from J, with 5 bases between. Germline V gene data show CDR1 as SNHLY and CDR2 as FYNNEI. The CDR3 nucleotides read TGTGCCAGCAGTTGGAGCCAAGAGACCCAGTACTTC. Translated, it gives CASSWSQETQYF. The full variable domain, its missing parts supplied by reference TRBV2 and TRBJ2-5, is EPEVTQTPSHQVTQMGQEVILRCVPISNHLYFYWYRQILGQKVEFLVSFYNNEISEKSEIFDDQFSVERPDGSNFTLKIRSTKLEDSAMYFCASSWSQETQYFGPGTRLLVL.

The rearrangement uses TRBV5-4 and TRBJ2-3; 10 nucleotides match TRBD2. V lost 0 bases, J lost 7 bases, and 8 bases stayed unmatched. This CDR3 region has 16 residues. Germline lookup yields CDR1 SGHNT and CDR2 YYREEE (reference sequence). The CDR3 sequence: CASSLDIAGGGNTQYF. CDR3 in DNA: TGTGCCAGCAGCTTGGATATAGCGGGGGGAGGAAATACGCAGTATTTT.

The CDR3 DNA sequence: TGTGCCATCAGTGTAGGTGGCAGCACAGATACGCAGTATTTT. Protein sequence: CAISVGGSTDTQYF. This chain connects TRBV10-3 to TRBJ2-3; D unclear. There are 14 residues in the CDR3. The germline CDR1 and CDR2 sequences are ENHRY and SYGVKD. V was trimmed by 4 bases and J by 0 bases, leaving 8 bases between them.

This sequence joins TRBV13 and TRBJ1-3, with 9 bases matching TRBD1. Germline lookup yields CDR1 PRHDT and CDR2 FYEKMQ (reference sequence). This CDR3 is built from 15 residues. J gave up 4 bases and V 2 bases, and 3 bases lay outside the gene matches. CDR3: CASSLTGTGGNTIYF. The CDR3 DNA reads TGTGCCAGCAGCTTAACCGGGACAGGGGGAAACACCATATATTTT.

The rearrangement joins TRBV4-1 to TRBJ2-7, with D perhaps TRBD1 or TRBD2 (5 bases each). CDR3 length equals 15 residues. V was clipped by 1 base and J by 2 bases, with 12 bases between them. The V gene's germline CDR1 is MGHRA and CDR2 YSYEKL. The CDR3: CASSQGGDGTYEQYF. CDR3 nucleotides: TGCGCCAGCAGCCAAGGTGGGGACGGAACCTACGAGCAGTACTTC.

The V call is TRBV24-1, the J call TRBJ1-2; D call uncertain. The V end was cut by 3 bases, the J end by 4 bases, with 8 bases between. Germline-derived CDR1 and CDR2 are KGHDR and SFDVKD. The CDR3 has 13 residues. The CDR3 is CATSDGRSYGYTF. The CDR3 DNA reads TGTGCCACCAGTGATGGGAGGAGCTATGGCTACACCTTC.

Only a few counts were recorded for this clone. The rearrangement joins TRBV5-4 to TRBJ1-5; D uncertain. Germline V gene data show CDR1 as SGHNT and CDR2 as YYREEE (reference sequence). The CDR3 loop spans 12 amino acids. V dropped 4 bases and J dropped 5 bases, with 7 bases sitting between them. CDR3 bases: TGTGCCAGCAGCGCTGAATATCAGCCCCAGCATTTT. Protein: CASSAEYQPQHF.

V is TRBV7-2 and J is TRBJ1-1; D is ambiguous. The germline V gene has CDR1 SGHTA and CDR2 FQGNSA. The length of the CDR3 is 14 residues. Trimming stripped 2 bases from V and 1 base from J, with 8 bases between. CDR3 sequence (DNA): TGTGCCAGCAGCTTATTTAAGGGGAACACTGAAGCTTTCTTT. Translating it yields CASSLFKGNTEAFF.

The chain joins TRBV18 to TRBJ1-5; D is unclear. Trimming left V 9 bases short and J 0 bases short, with 12 bases between. The CDR3 is 14 residues long. Germline V CDR1 and CDR2: KGHSH, LQKENI. CDR3 residues: CASRSTDSNQPQHF. CDR3 nucleotide sequence: TGTGCCAGTAGGTCGACGGATAGCAATCAGCCCCAGCATTTT.

The chain is built from TRBV18 and TRBJ2-3; D gene ambiguous. Trimming left V 10 bases short and J 0 bases short, with 14 bases between. This CDR3 region has 14 residues. Germline values: CDR1 KGHSH, CDR2 LQKENI. CDR3 DNA: TGTGCCACCTTAAGAGTGGCTAGCACAGATACGCAGTATTTT. Amino acids: CATLRVASTDTQYF.

The chain has TRBV5-4 and TRBJ2-2, with D uncertain. Germline CDR1 is SGHNT and CDR2 is YYREEE (reference sequence). Trimming left V 7 bases short and J 0 bases short, with 10 bases between. The CDR3 extends over 14 amino acids. The CDR3 DNA is TGTGCCAGCTTGAATCCCGCGAACACCGGGGAGCTGTTTTTT. It codes for CASLNPANTGELFF. Full variable domain (missing parts from reference TRBV5-4 and TRBJ2-2): ETGVTQSPTHLIKTRGQQVTLRCSSQSGHNTVSWYQQALGQGPQFIFQYYREEENGRGNFPPRFSGLQFPNYSSELNVNALELDDSALYLCASLNPANTGELFFGEGSRLTVL.

The CDR3 bases are TGTGCCAGCAGTCAGGACCGGGGGGAGCTGTTTTTT. This encodes CASSQDRGELFF. The gene calls are TRBV13 and TRBJ2-2; D is unclear. CDR1 and CDR2 (germline): PRHDT, FYEKMQ (reference sequence). Trimming took off 6 bases at V and 8 bases at J, with 10 bases between the two ends. This CDR3 is 12 amino acids long.

This chain joins TRBV6-5 and TRBJ1-1; D is undetermined. V lost 3 bases, J lost 7 bases, and 6 bases lay in between. Per germline, CDR1 MNHEY and CDR2 SVGAGI. This CDR3 is built from 11 residues. CDR3 DNA sequence: TGTGCCAGCAGTTATGCCGGTGAAGCTTTCTTT. It encodes CASSYAGEAFF.

The V and J genes are TRBV6-5 and TRBJ1-4; D is unresolved. Germline CDR1 and CDR2: MNHEY and SVGAGI. Trimming cost V 0 bases and J 8 bases, with 13 bases left between them. This CDR3 contains 15 residues. CDR3 region: CASSYSPTSTEKLFF. The CDR3, as DNA: TGTGCCAGCAGTTACTCGCCCACAAGTACGGAAAAACTGTTTTTT.

This chain joins TRBV5-6 and TRBJ2-7; D is uncertain. V lost 2 bases and J 3 bases, leaving 12 bases between the germline ends. This CDR3 contains 14 residues. Germline V lookup: CDR1 SGHDT, CDR2 YYEEEE. The DNA of the CDR3 is TGTGCCAGCAGCTTACCAACTCGGAGCTACGAGCAGTACTTC. Its protein is CASSLPTRSYEQYF.